The 4 T cell receptor beta chains below were found in one sample sequenced in a study of blood T cell repertoires in COVID-19 (dated by TCRdb to between 2020 and 2021). The library came from the immunoSEQ multiplex PCR assay. Sourced from immuneACCESS, this table was stored by TCRdb with only in-frame sequences that have V and J called. A share of the clones is absent; for the studies checked, an unresolved V gene accounts for under half, and the remainder has no known explanation. The sample data list over 110,000 clones, and 81% of these were observed just once. 7% to 10% of the sample lies in the top ten. Sequencing used peripheral blood. Every receptor here comes from a human donor in a cohort sampled during active COVID-19.

The chain employs TRBV4-2 and TRBJ1-6; 9 nucleotides agree with TRBD1. The CDR3 is 19 amino acids. J gave up 5 bases and V 1 base, and 12 bases lay outside the gene matches. Germline loops: CDR1 LGHNA, CDR2 YNFKEQ. The CDR3 coding sequence is TGTGCCAGCAGCCAAGCCCCGGGACAGGGAGAAGCCCATAATTCACCCCTCCACTTT. Residues: CASSQAPGQGEAHNSPLHF.

This clone has a single count. This sequence joins TRBV10-3 and TRBJ1-1; 9 bases are a match to TRBD1. The CDR3 runs to 15 residues. The V segment lost 5 bases and the J segment 6 bases; nucleotides outside the gene matches: 10. Per germline, CDR1 ENHRY and CDR2 SYGVKD. CDR3 protein: CAISSTGGGGSEAFF. Written as DNA, the CDR3 is TGTGCCATCAGTAGTACAGGGGGCGGTGGCTCTGAAGCTTTCTTT.

This clone has a single count. This chain joins TRBV20-1 and TRBJ2-5; no clear D gene. With 3 bases removed from V and 5 bases from J, the gap between germline ends came to 10 bases. This CDR3 is 12 amino acids long. Germline loops: CDR1 DFQATT, CDR2 SNEGSKA (reference sequence). The DNA for the CDR3 is TGCAGTGCTAGTCCTCACCGGGAGACCCAGTACTTC. It translates to CSASPHRETQYF.

The J gene is TRBJ1-1, the V gene TRBV12-3 or TRBV12-4; D remains ambiguous. Trimming shortened V by 3 bases and J by 3 bases, and 5 bases separated the two germline ends. This CDR3 comprises 12 residues. CDR3 sequence (DNA): TGTGCCAGCAGTTTGGAGTACACTGAAGCTTTCTTT. The encoded protein is CASSLEYTEAFF.